The TCR beta chain under discussion was sequenced for a study of blood T cell repertoires in COVID-19. Study overall: Both acute and convalescent COVID-19 samples were obtained from the United States, Italy and Spain. Sources were T cells, B-cell-depleted T cells, or PBMCs; the material itself was cDNA or gDNA.

Original methodology: Nucleated cell number was recorded as an estimate derived from reference gene primer amplification. Libraries were prepared by immunoSEQ multiplex PCR; TCRdb keeps only in-frame clonotypes and omits some of them. V and J calls and clone size are those listed in that table; D and trimming were worked out from the DNA. Found here are more than 95,000 clones, around nine tenths of them singletons; the top ten hold 1.5% to 1.9%. The V end lost 1 base, the J end lost 9 bases, and 13 bases lay between the germline ends. Germline CDR1 MDHEN, CDR2 SYDVKM. The CDR3 consists of 14 residues.

The chain carries TRBV28 and TRBJ2-1; TRBD2 is a possible D gene (6 bases). This clonotype originated in a human donor in a cohort sampled during active COVID-19. The sequencing sample was made of peripheral blood. The CDR3 reads CASSLFAGYGEQFF. The DNA for the CDR3 is TGTGCCAGCAGTTTATTTGCGGGGTATGGTGAGCAGTTCTTC.